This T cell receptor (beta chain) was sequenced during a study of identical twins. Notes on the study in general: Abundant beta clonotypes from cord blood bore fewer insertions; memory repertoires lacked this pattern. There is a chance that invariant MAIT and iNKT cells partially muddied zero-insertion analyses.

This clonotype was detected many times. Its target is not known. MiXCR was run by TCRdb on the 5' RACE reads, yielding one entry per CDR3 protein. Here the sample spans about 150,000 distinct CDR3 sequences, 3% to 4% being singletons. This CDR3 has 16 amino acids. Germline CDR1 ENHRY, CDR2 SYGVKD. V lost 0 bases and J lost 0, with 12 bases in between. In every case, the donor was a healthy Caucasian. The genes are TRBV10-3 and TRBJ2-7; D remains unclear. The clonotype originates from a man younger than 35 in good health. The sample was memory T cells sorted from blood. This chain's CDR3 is CAISESMSTASYEQYV. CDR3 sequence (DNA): TGTGCCATCAGTGAGTCGATGTCAACCGCCTCCTACGAGCAGTACGTC.